These T cell receptor beta chains were read from a single sample in a study of blood T cell repertoires in COVID-19. TCRdb keeps only in-frame clones here, not all; method: immunoSEQ multiplex PCR. Of about 440,000 clones listed, 75% to 90% are singletons. Sample: peripheral blood. Receptor source: a woman in her 30s with acute or convalescent COVID-19. CDR3s include the opening cysteine and the closing phenylalanine or tryptophan. The D gene is left open where the match is weak.

j_gene | v_gene | d_gene | CDR3aa
TRBJ1-2 | TRBV24-1 | NA | CAPLAAGPQANYGYTF
TRBJ1-5 | TRBV9 | NA | CASSGNQGAQPQHF
TRBJ2-7 | TRBV4-2 | TRBD2 | CASSPGTSVYEQYF
TRBJ2-3 | TRBV30 | TRBD2 | CAGVAGGPDTQYF
TRBJ2-1 | TRBV9 | TRBD2 | CASSVENGGATEQFF
TRBJ1-1 | TRBV11-3 | NA | CASSRTANTEAFF
TRBJ1-4 | TRBV5-1 | NA | CASSLDPGAGRLFF
TRBJ1-1 | TRBV5-1 | NA | CASSLQGLAFF
TRBJ2-5 | TRBV9 | TRBD1 | CASSVAGTAKTQYF
TRBJ1-1 | TRBV5-1 | TRBD1 | CASSPGQIRQNTEAFF
TRBJ2-3 | TRBV5-6 | NA | CASSSYITDTQYF
TRBJ2-1 | TRBV7-3 | TRBD2 | CASRAGTSGHEQFF
TRBJ2-4 | TRBV19 | TRBD1 | CASSKTGTGGRGKNIQYF
TRBJ2-7 | TRBV11-2 | NA | CASSYAGGNYEQYF
TRBJ1-1 | TRBV3-1/TRBV3-2 | NA | CASSQDFSRETAEAFF
TRBJ2-2 | TRBV9 | TRBD1 | CASSVARTGDTGELFF
TRBJ1-3 | TRBV6-5 | NA | CASSSGSGNTIYF
TRBJ2-7 | TRBV10-3 | NA | CAISVQDEQYF